This T cell receptor (beta chain) comes out of a study of shared clonotypes between healthy human individuals. Study in general: CD4 naive cells filled three plates per donor, CD4 memory three, CD8 naive two and CD8 memory one.

TCRdb's table, derived via immunoSEQ multiplex PCR, lists solely in-frame clones and lacks some. Among roughly 550,000 clones, roughly 96% were seen once, and the ten largest hold 0.095% to 0.12%. Germline V gene sequence: CDR1 SEHNR, CDR2 FQNEAQ (reference sequence). The CDR3 runs to 14 residues. J lost 4 bases, V lost 5 bases, and 7 bases had no gene match. Positive CCR7 selection of CD45RO-negative cells yielded the naive CD8 cells, and terminally differentiated effector memory CD45RA+ cells were excluded. The chain links TRBV7-9 to TRBJ2-7; 8 bases fit TRBD1. Sequencing was carried out using naive CD8+ T cells sorted from blood. The clonotype originates from a woman aged 25 to 39 in good health. As DNA, the CDR3 is TGTGCCAGCAGCCGTGACAGGGGTTGGTACGAGCAGTACTTC. This encodes CASSRDRGWYEQYF. Full variable domain (outside the CDR3, taken from reference TRBV7-9 and TRBJ2-7): DTGVSQNPRHKITKRGQNVTFRCDPISEHNRLYWYRQTLGQGPEFLTYFQNEAQLEKSRLLSDRFSAERPKGSFSTLEIQRTEQGDSAMYLCASSRDRGWYEQYFGPGTRLTVT.